This entry features one T cell receptor (beta chain) sequence. This entry is derived from a study of blood T cell repertoires in COVID-19. As for the study in general: COVID-19 samples collected from the United States, Italy and Spain covered acute and convalescent phases. PBMCs, B-cell-depleted T cells, or T cells were the source of the cDNA or gDNA that made up the material.

Seattle enrolled patients during active infection and tracked them longitudinally. As handled by the study authors: How many nucleated cells were present was estimated from reference gene primer amplification. Repertoires were generated with immunoSEQ multiplex PCR, while TCRdb's copy carries only in-frame clones and drops some. D and trimming come from the DNA, and the V and J calls and clone size come from that table. Here the sample spans 250,000 to 300,000 clones, over 75% being singletons. This receptor was identified in a woman between 65 and 79 years old with COVID-19, enrolled during active disease. Material: peripheral blood.

The CDR3 nucleotides are TGCGCCAGCAGCCCGCGAAACACCGGGGAGCTGTTTTTT. This translates into CASSPRNTGELFF. This chain connects TRBV5-1 to TRBJ2-2, with D unresolved. CDR3 length: 13 residues. From germline, CDR1 is SGHRS and CDR2 YFSETQ. V dropped 4 bases and J dropped 2 bases, with 6 bases sitting between them.